This TCR beta chain was retrieved from a study of blood T cell repertoires in COVID-19. Study-wide background: Samples of COVID-19 (acute and convalescent) were obtained from the United States, Italy and Spain. T cells, B-cell-depleted T cells, or PBMCs supplied cDNA or gDNA.

This clone was detected once. Using immunoSEQ multiplex PCR, the repertoire was profiled, and TCRdb retains in-frame clones only, with some absent. The sample carries over 75,000 clones, 90% recorded once. Sequencing was carried out using peripheral blood. The sequence came from a man in his 60s with acute or convalescent COVID-19.

The CDR3 reads CSVGAGEDTQYF. In DNA, the CDR3 is TGCAGCGTTGGAGCAGGGGAAGATACGCAGTATTTT. The V and J genes are TRBV29-1 and TRBJ2-3; D might be TRBD1 (6 bases). The CDR3 covers 12 residues. V shed 4 bases and J shed 5 bases, with 10 bases lying between them. Germline V gene sequence: CDR1 SQVTM, CDR2 ANQGSEA.